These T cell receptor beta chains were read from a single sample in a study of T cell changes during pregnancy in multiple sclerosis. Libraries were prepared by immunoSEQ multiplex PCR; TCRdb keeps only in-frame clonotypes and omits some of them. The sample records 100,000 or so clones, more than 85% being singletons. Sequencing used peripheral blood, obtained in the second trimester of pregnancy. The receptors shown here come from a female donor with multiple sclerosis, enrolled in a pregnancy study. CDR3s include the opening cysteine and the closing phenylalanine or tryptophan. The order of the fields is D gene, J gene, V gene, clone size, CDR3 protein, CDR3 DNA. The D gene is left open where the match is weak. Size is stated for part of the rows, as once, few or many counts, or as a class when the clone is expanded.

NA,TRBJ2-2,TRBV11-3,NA,CASSSATGSTGELFF,TGTGCCAGCAGCTCCGCGACAGGTTCAACCGGGGAGCTGTTTTTT
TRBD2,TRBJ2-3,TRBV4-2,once,CASSQDLASGGSTDTQYF,TGTGCCAGCAGCCAAGATTTGGCTAGCGGGGGTAGCACAGATACGCAGTATTTT
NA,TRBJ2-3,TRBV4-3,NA,CASSQMTGASTDTQYF,TGCGCCAGCAGCCAAATGACGGGAGCAAGCACAGATACGCAGTATTTT
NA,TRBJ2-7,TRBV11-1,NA,CASSLALGGQAYEQYF,TGTGCCAGCAGCTTAGCGCTGGGGGGGCAGGCCTACGAGCAGTACTTC
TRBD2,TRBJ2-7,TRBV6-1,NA,CASSEPTSGSFYEQYF,TGTGCCAGCAGTGAGCCGACTAGCGGGAGTTTCTACGAGCAGTACTTC
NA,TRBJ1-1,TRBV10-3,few,CAISSGRDGATEAFF,TGTGCCATCAGTTCGGGGCGGGATGGGGCCACTGAAGCTTTCTTT
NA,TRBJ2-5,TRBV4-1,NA,CASSQDTRGETQYF,TGCGCCAGCAGCCAAGATACCCGAGGGGAGACCCAGTACTTC
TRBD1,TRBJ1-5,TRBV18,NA,CASSTGTGEGQPQHF,TGTGCCAGCTCAACCGGGACAGGGGAGGGACAGCCCCAGCATTTT
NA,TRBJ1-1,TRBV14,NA,CASSQLRGRYTEAFF,TGTGCCAGCAGCCAATTACGAGGGAGGTACACTGAAGCTTTCTTT
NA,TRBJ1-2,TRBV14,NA,CASSNVPFYGYTF,TGTGCCAGCAGCAATGTTCCCTTCTATGGCTACACCTTC
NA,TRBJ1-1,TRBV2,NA,CASSDKGVDEAFF,TGTGCCAGCAGTGATAAAGGGGTAGATGAAGCTTTCTTT
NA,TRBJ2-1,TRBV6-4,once,CASSDTVEGRGNEQFF,TGTGCCAGCAGTGATACGGTGGAGGGCCGGGGCAATGAGCAGTTCTTC
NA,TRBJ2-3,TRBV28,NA,CASSLFIIGGSGDTQYF,TGTGCCAGCAGTTTATTCATAATAGGAGGGAGCGGGGATACGCAGTATTTT
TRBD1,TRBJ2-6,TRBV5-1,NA,CASSWDRAGANVLTF,TGCGCCAGCAGCTGGGACAGGGCTGGGGCCAACGTCCTGACTTTC
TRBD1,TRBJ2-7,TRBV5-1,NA,CASSLGVGTGAEQYF,TGCGCCAGCAGCTTGGGAGTGGGGACAGGGGCCGAGCAGTACTTC
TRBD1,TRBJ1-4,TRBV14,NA,CASSQGYRGDNEKLFF,TGTGCCAGCAGCCAAGGGTACAGGGGAGATAATGAAAAACTGTTTTTT
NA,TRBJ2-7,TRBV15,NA,CATSRGRRGYEQYF,TGTGCCACCAGCAGAGGCCGCCGGGGGTACGAGCAGTACTTC
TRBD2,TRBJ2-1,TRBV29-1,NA,CSVVISSGSNEQFF,TGCAGCGTTGTCATATCTAGCGGGAGCAATGAGCAGTTCTTC
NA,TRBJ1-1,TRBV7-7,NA,CASSQMTGTEAFF,TGTGCTAGCAGCCAAATGACAGGCACTGAAGCTTTCTTT
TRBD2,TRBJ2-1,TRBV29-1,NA,CSVGGRANNEQFF,TGCAGCGTTGGAGGGAGGGCCAACAATGAGCAGTTCTTC
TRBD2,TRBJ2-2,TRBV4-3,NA,CASSQDPAGVVSGELFF,TGCGCCAGCAGCCAAGATCCTGCGGGAGTGGTCTCCGGGGAGCTGTTTTTT
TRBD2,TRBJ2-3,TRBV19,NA,CASSIGAGPTDTQYF,TGTGCCAGTAGTATTGGAGCGGGGCCCACAGATACGCAGTATTTT
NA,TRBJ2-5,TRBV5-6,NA,CASSLDYKETQYF,TGTGCCAGCAGCTTGGACTATAAAGAGACCCAGTACTTC
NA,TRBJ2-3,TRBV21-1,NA,CASSKGGSSGSADTQYF,TGTGCCAGCAGCAAAGGGGGCTCTAGCGGGAGTGCAGATACGCAGTATTTT
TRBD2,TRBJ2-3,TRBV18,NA,CASSPVAGGITDTQYF,TGTGCCAGCTCACCGGTAGCGGGCGGGATCACAGATACGCAGTATTTT
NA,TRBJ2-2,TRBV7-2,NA,CASSLATGGGELFF,TGTGCCAGCAGCTTAGCCACCGGTGGCGGGGAGCTGTTTTTT
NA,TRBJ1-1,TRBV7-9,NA,CASSPWVSENTEAFF,TGTGCCAGCAGCCCGTGGGTGAGCGAGAACACTGAAGCTTTCTTT
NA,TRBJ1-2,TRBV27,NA,CASMRARSGYGYTF,TGTGCCAGCATGAGGGCGAGGTCAGGCTATGGCTACACCTTC
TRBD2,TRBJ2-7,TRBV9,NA,CASSVSPAGVFDEQYF,TGTGCCAGCAGCGTAAGCCCCGCGGGAGTCTTTGACGAGCAGTACTTC
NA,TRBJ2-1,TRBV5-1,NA,CASSLSHRSSYNEQFF,TGCGCCAGCAGCTTGTCACACCGGAGCTCCTACAATGAGCAGTTCTTC
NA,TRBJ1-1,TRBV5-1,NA,CASSLGRAAEAFF,TGCGCCAGCAGCTTGGGGAGGGCGGCTGAAGCTTTCTTT
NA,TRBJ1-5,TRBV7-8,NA,CASSPLGGTYSNQPQHF,TGTGCCAGCAGCCCGCTGGGAGGTACTTATAGCAATCAGCCCCAGCATTTT
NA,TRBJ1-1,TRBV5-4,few,CASSLGGGGAMNTEAFF,TGTGCCAGCAGCTTGGGGGGGGGAGGGGCCATGAACACTGAAGCTTTCTTT
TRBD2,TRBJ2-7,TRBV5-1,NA,CASSTLSAGGHEQYF,TGCGCCAGCTCGACCTTGTCAGCGGGAGGACACGAGCAGTACTTC
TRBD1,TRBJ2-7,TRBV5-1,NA,CASSSILDRAYEQYF,TGCGCCAGCAGCTCCATCCTCGACAGGGCTTACGAGCAGTACTTC
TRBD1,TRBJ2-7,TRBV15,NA,CATSRAGQGHYEQYF,TGTGCCACCAGCAGAGCGGGACAGGGCCACTACGAGCAGTACTTC
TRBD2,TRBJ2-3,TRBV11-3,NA,CASSYGLAANTDTQYF,TGTGCCAGCAGCTACGGACTAGCGGCAAACACAGATACGCAGTATTTT
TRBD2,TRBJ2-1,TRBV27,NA,CASSRSGAVYEQFF,TGTGCCAGCAGTCGTAGCGGGGCAGTCTATGAGCAGTTCTTC
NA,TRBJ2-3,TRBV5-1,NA,CASSTLGDTQYF,TGCGCCAGCAGCACCCTAGGTGATACGCAGTATTTT
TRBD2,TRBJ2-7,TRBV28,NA,CASSPGGIPYEQYF,TGTGCCAGCAGCCCGGGGGGTATCCCCTACGAGCAGTACTTC
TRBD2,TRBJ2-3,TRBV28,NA,CASRILIGTSGQRDTDTQYF,TGTGCCAGCAGGATTCTCATTGGGACTAGCGGGCAAAGAGACACAGATACGCAGTATTTT
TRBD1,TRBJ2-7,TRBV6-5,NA,CASSRDSFEQYF,TGTGCCAGCAGCCGGGACAGTTTCGAGCAGTACTTC
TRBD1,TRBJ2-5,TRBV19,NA,CASNHRGMETQYF,TGTGCCAGTAATCACAGGGGGATGGAGACCCAGTACTTC